This is a list of T cell receptor beta chains from one sample in a study of blood T cells in healthy people across ages. TCRdb re-called the 5' RACE reads through MiXCR, storing one row per CDR3 protein. This sample carries 1.8 million or so distinct CDR3 sequences, about two fifths of them seen once, and the ten largest clones take 23%. What was sequenced was blood. These receptors were taken from a human donor in good health. Both conserved end residues are part of each CDR3. The D gene is left open where the match is weak. The listing skips clone size in some rows; elsewhere it reads once, few, many or a size class.

len,d_gene,abundance,j_gene,v_gene,CDR3nt,CDR3aa
14,.,.,TRBJ2-5,TRBV12-3/TRBV12-4,TGTGCCAGCAGTTACCCCAATAAGCAAGAGACCCAGTACTTC,CASSYPNKQETQYF
13,.,.,TRBJ1-1,TRBV6-5,TGTGCCAGCAGTTACATGGCAGCTTCTGAAGCTTTCTTT,CASSYMAASEAFF
11,.,.,TRBJ1-1,TRBV30,TGTGCCGGGACGTTTGGGTTTGAAGCTTTCTTT,CAGTFGFEAFF
14,.,many,TRBJ1-5,TRBV4-2,TGTGCCAGCAGCCAAGAATATAGCAATCAGCCCCAGCATTTT,CASSQEYSNQPQHF
11,.,many,TRBJ2-1,TRBV29-1,TGCAGCGTTGAAGATCCCTACGAGCAGTTCTTC,CSVEDPYEQFF
16,TRBD2,few,TRBJ2-3,TRBV29-1,TGCAGCGTTGGATGGCTAGCGGGGGGACGCACAGATACGCAGTATTTT,CSVGWLAGGRTDTQYF
16,TRBD1,.,TRBJ2-3,TRBV20-1,TGCAGTGCTAGAGATCCCGAGACAGGGGGCACAGATACGCAGTATTTT,CSARDPETGGTDTQYF
14,.,.,TRBJ2-1,TRBV12-3/TRBV12-4,TGTGCCAGCCTGGGGGGGCCGTCCTACAATGAGCAGTTCTTC,CASLGGPSYNEQFF
12,.,.,TRBJ1-2,TRBV2,TGTGCCAGCAGTCTCGGAGAATCGGGCTACACCTTC,CASSLGESGYTF
11,.,.,TRBJ2-1,TRBV20-1,TGCAGTGCTATCCCCGGCCATGAGCAGTTCTTC,CSAIPGHEQFF
15,TRBD2,.,TRBJ2-3,TRBV6-5,TGTGCCAGCAGGCCCCTAGCGGGTAGCACAGATACGCAGTATTTT,CASRPLAGSTDTQYF
15,.,.,TRBJ2-3,TRBV12-3/TRBV12-4,TGTGCCAGCAGTTCAACTCCCGTACCAACAGATACGCAGTATTTT,CASSSTPVPTDTQYF
16,TRBD2,.,TRBJ2-1,TRBV2,TGTGCCAGCAGCCCGGGGCGGGGGGGGCGGTACAATGAGCAGCTCTTC,CASSPGRGGRYNEQLF
16,TRBD1,.,TRBJ1-1,TRBV7-8,TGTGCCAGCAGCTTTGACCGGGACAGGGGCGGCACTGAAGCTTTCTTT,CASSFDRDRGGTEAFF
14,.,.,TRBJ2-7,TRBV6-5,TGTGCCAGCAGGGAAGCGGGCAGCTCCTACGAGCAGTACTTC,CASREAGSSYEQYF
11,.,few,TRBJ2-7,TRBV20-1,TGCAGTGGAAGAGTGGGCTACGAGCAGTACTTC,CSGRVGYEQYF
16,.,.,TRBJ1-2,TRBV20-1,TGCAGTGCTAGGGTTCTATCGGGACGGATAAACTATGGCTACACCTTC,CSARVLSGRINYGYTF
10,.,.,TRBJ1-4,TRBV30,TGTGCCTGGAGTGGCGAAAAACTGTTTTTT,CAWSGEKLFF
17,.,.,TRBJ2-6,TRBV2,TGTGCCAGCAGTAAGGACCGAGCCGGGTCAGGGGCCAACGTCCTGACTTTC,CASSKDRAGSGANVLTF
18,.,.,TRBJ1-4,TRBV27,TGTGCCAGCAGTCCCATCTATCCGGGGCACCCAACTAATGAAAAACTGTTTTTT,CASSPIYPGHPTNEKLFF
16,.,.,TRBJ2-1,TRBV4-2,TGTGCCAGCAGCCCCTCGACAGTCAATACCTACAATGAGCAGTTCTTC,CASSPSTVNTYNEQFF
18,.,once,TRBJ2-6,TRBV18,TGTGCCAGCTCACCTTTTACTCTAGCTATCTCTGGGGCCAACGTCCTGACTTTC,CASSPFTLAISGANVLTF
12,TRBD1,.,TRBJ2-3,TRBV30,TGTGCCTGGAGTACCAGGGGGTATACGCAGTATTTT,CAWSTRGYTQYF
16,TRBD2,.,TRBJ2-1,TRBV9,TGTGCCAGCAGCGTAGACTTAGCGGGGGGGTACAATGAGCAGTTCTTC,CASSVDLAGGYNEQFF
15,.,.,TRBJ2-1,TRBV9,TGTGCCAGCAGCGCAAAGGGCGATGTGAACAATGAGCAGTTCTTC,CASSAKGDVNNEQFF
15,.,.,TRBJ2-5,TRBV10-3,TGTGCCATCAGTGAGCCTCGATTATCCGGTACAGAGCAGTACTTC,CAISEPRLSGTEQYF
15,TRBD1,few,TRBJ1-2,TRBV4-3,TGCGCCAGCAGCCAGTTTGCCGGACAGGGTGTAGGCTACACCTTC,CASSQFAGQGVGYTF
14,TRBD2,.,TRBJ2-1,TRBV20-1,TGCAGTGCTATTAAGCGGGGGACCTACAATGAGCAGTTCTTC,CSAIKRGTYNEQFF
16,.,few,TRBJ1-3,TRBV7-2,TGTGCCAGCAGCTTACCCCACGGAAACTCTGGAAACACCATATATTTT,CASSLPHGNSGNTIYF
15,TRBD1,few,TRBJ2-3,TRBV4-2,TGTGCCAGCAGCCAAACGGGACAGGGACAAGATACGCAGTATTTT,CASSQTGQGQDTQYF
15,TRBD1,.,TRBJ2-5,TRBV12-3/TRBV12-4,TGTGCCAGCGGTACTGACAGGGAGTACCAAGAGACCCAGTACTTC,CASGTDREYQETQYF
15,TRBD1,few,TRBJ1-2,TRBV15,TGTGCCACCAGCAGACAGTACCAGGGGGATTATGGCTACACCTTC,CATSRQYQGDYGYTF
15,.,.,TRBJ1-1,TRBV4-3,TGCGCCAGCAGCCAAACATTTCGGATGAACACTGAAGCTTTCTTT,CASSQTFRMNTEAFF
15,.,.,TRBJ2-5,TRBV20-1,TGCAGTGCTAGAGGGAGGGACGATTGGTGTGAGACCCAGTACTTC,CSARGRDDWCETQYF
18,.,.,TRBJ2-7,TRBV6-2/TRBV6-3,TGTGCCAGCAGTTCCTCGTTACTATCTAGCGCCCTCTCCTACGAGCAGTACTTC,CASSSSLLSSALSYEQYF
13,.,.,TRBJ1-1,TRBV30,TGTGCCAGGACACCTAACAGGGAGACTGAAGCTTTCTTT,CARTPNRETEAFF
15,.,.,TRBJ1-2,TRBV4-3,TGCGTCAGCAGCTCCGCCCAAGGCCCCCACTATGGCTACACCTTC,CVSSSAQGPHYGYTF
14,.,.,TRBJ2-7,TRBV27,TGTACCAGCAGTCCAAATGGGGGAATAAGGGAGCAGTACTTC,CTSSPNGGIREQYF
15,TRBD2,once,TRBJ2-3,TRBV29-1,TGCAGCGTTGCCAAGCGGGGGGGGCCGACAGATACGCAGTATTTT,CSVAKRGGPTDTQYF
15,TRBD2,few,TRBJ2-1,TRBV12-5,TGTGCTAGTGGGTTAGCGGGGGGGCCCGTCAATGAGCAGTTCTTC,CASGLAGGPVNEQFF
13,.,.,TRBJ1-5,TRBV2,TGTGCCAGCACAGGGGAACCTAATCAGCCCCAGCATTTT,CASTGEPNQPQHF
15,.,few,TRBJ1-5,TRBV4-2,TGTGCCAGCAGCCTTACGAGGGATAGCAATCGGCCCCAGCATTTT,CASSLTRDSNRPQHF
15,.,few,TRBJ2-3,TRBV29-1,TGCAGCGTTGATGCCCTCCTACAGTCCACAGATACGCAGTATTTT,CSVDALLQSTDTQYF
16,.,.,TRBJ1-2,TRBV7-8,TGTGCCAGCAGCTCTCCTCGGCCCGTCCCCAACTATGGCTACACCTTC,CASSSPRPVPNYGYTF
14,.,many,TRBJ1-2,TRBV15,TGTGCCACCAGCAGAGAATACACTAACTATGGCTACACCTTC,CATSREYTNYGYTF
14,TRBD1,.,TRBJ1-1,TRBV4-1,TGCGCCAGCAGCGCGGGACAGGGAGACACTGAAGCTTTCTTT,CASSAGQGDTEAFF
12,.,.,TRBJ2-5,TRBV4-2,TGTGCCAGCTTGGACCGGCTGGGTGAGCAGTACTTC,CASLDRLGEQYF
15,.,.,TRBJ2-7,TRBV7-9,TGTGCCAGCAGCTCCTTGGAGAAGTCCCCCTACGAGCAGTACTTC,CASSSLEKSPYEQYF